The T cell receptor (beta chain) described here comes from a study of shared T cell receptors in the human thymus. V was pared by 6 bases and J by 1 base, with 10 bases of the junction left unmatched. The CDR3 has 17 amino acids. Germline V gene sequence: CDR1 MNHEY, CDR2 SMNVEV (reference sequence). The protocol was immunoSEQ multiplex PCR, while the TCRdb copy is restricted to in-frame clones and leaves out a portion. The sample carries roughly 560,000 clones, around 78% recorded once. These same data were also listed under a study on human thymus T cells. That paper notes: It was healthy Finnish infants having corrective surgery for congenital heart defects who were the donors. Thymic material originated from resections removed in the course of corrective heart surgery. Gene usage for V and J segments appeared biased in thymic and blood repertoires. Thymic TCR repertoires of unrelated people reportedly overlapped highly.

The chain is built from TRBV27 and TRBJ1-2; the match to TRBD1 covers 11 bases. Input material: thymocytes. This sequence was found in a boy younger than two with a congenital heart defect. CDR3 sequence (DNA): TGTGCCAGCAGCCTGGGACAGGGGGGCCCCTTTAACTATGGCTACACCTTC. Its translation is CASSLGQGGPFNYGYTF.